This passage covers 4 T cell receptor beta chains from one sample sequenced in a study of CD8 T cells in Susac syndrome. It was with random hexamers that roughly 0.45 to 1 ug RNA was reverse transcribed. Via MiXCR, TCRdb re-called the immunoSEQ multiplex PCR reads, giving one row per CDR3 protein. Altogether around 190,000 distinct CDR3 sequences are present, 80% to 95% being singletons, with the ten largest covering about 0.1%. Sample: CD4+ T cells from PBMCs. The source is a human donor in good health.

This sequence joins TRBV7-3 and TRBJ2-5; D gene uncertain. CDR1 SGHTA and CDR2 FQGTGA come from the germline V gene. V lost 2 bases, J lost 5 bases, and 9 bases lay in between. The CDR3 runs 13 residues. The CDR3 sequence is CASSLSPSETQYF. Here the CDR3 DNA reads TGTGCCAGCAGCTTATCGCCCTCGGAGACCCAGTACTTC.

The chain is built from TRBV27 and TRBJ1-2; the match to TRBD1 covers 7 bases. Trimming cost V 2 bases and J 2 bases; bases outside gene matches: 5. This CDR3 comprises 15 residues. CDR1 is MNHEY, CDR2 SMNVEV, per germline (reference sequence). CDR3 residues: CASSLQPGGNYGYTF. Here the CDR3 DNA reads TGTGCCAGCAGTTTACAACCAGGGGGAAACTATGGCTACACCTTC.

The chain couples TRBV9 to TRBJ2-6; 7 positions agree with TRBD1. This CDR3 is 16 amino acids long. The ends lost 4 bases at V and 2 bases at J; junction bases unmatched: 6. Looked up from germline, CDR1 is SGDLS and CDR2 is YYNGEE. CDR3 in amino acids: CASSISGTAGANVLTF. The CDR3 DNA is TGTGCCAGCAGCATCTCCGGGACAGCTGGGGCCAACGTCCTGACTTTC.

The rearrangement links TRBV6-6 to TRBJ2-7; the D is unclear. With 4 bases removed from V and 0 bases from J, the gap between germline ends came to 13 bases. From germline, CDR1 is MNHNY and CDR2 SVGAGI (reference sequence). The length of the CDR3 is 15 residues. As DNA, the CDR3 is TGTGCCAGCAGTTCCCCCCGGACCGGCTCCTACGAGCAGTACGTC. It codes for CASSSPRTGSYEQYV.